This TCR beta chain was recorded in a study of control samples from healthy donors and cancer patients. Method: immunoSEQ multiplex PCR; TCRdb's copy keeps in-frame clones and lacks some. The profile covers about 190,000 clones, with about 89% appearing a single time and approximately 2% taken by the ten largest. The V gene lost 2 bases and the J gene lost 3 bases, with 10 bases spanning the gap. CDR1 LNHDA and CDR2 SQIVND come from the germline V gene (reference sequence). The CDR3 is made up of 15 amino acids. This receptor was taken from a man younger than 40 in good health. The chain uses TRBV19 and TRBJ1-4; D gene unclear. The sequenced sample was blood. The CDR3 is CASSISQSSNEKLFF. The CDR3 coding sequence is TGTGCCAGTAGTATAAGCCAGAGCTCTAATGAAAAACTGTTTTTT.